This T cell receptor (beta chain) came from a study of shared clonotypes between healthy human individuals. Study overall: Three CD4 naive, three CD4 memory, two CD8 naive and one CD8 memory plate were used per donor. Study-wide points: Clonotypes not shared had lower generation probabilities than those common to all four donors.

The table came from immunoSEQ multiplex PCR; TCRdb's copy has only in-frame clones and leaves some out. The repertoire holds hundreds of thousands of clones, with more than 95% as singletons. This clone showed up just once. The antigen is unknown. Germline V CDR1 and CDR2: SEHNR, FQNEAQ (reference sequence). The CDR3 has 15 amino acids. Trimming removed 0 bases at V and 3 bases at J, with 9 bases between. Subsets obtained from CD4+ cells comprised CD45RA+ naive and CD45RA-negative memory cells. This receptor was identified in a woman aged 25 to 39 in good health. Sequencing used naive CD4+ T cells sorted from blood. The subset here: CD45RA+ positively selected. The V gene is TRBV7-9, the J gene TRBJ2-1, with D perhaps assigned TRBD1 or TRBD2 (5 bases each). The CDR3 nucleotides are TGTGCCAGCAGCTTAGCAGGGACGGACTACAATGAGCAGTTCTTC. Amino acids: CASSLAGTDYNEQFF.